Listed here are 26 T cell receptor beta chains from one sample, sequenced in a study of blood T cell repertoires in COVID-19. Only in-frame clones appear in the TCRdb table, and some are missing; sequencing was by immunoSEQ multiplex PCR. The sample lists around 260,000 clones; about 85% were seen once. Sequenced sample: peripheral blood. The receptors were sampled from a human donor with COVID-19, enrolled during active disease. The donor label of this sample is uncertain.

This chain joins TRBV4-3 and TRBJ1-1; maybe TRBD1 (6 bases). The ends were cut back, 2 bases at V and 1 base at J, with 14 bases in the middle. The CDR3 length is 16 residues. Germline CDR1 is LGHNA and CDR2 is YSLEER. This CDR3 reads CASSQHVQGENTEAFF. Written as DNA, the CDR3 is TGCGCCAGCAGCCAACATGTACAGGGAGAGAACACTGAAGCTTTCTTT.

The chain carries TRBV27 and TRBJ1-2; TRBD1 matches at 10 bases. Germline trimming cut 7 bases from V and 6 bases from J; bases unmatched to any gene: 14. Germline-derived CDR1 and CDR2 are MNHEY and SMNVEV (reference sequence). This CDR3 is 16 amino acids long. The DNA of the CDR3 is TGTGCCAGCACTCCGCTACTCCGGGACAGGGGACATGGCTACACCTTC. The encoded protein is CASTPLLRDRGHGYTF.

The chain employs TRBV4-1 and TRBJ2-3; 7 bases are shared with TRBD1. The length of the CDR3 is 17 residues. The J segment lost 3 bases and the V segment lost 4 bases, leaving 13 bases of the junction unmatched. Germline V gene sequence: CDR1 MGHRA, CDR2 YSYEKL. The CDR3 reads CASSPKRQGKFTDTQYF. DNA of the CDR3: TGCGCCAGCAGCCCGAAACGACAGGGAAAATTTACAGATACGCAGTATTTT.

This clone was picked up a small number of times. The chain is built from TRBV28 and TRBJ1-4; possible D gene TRBD1, 6 bases. The V gene lost 4 bases and the J gene lost 9 bases, with 12 bases spanning the gap. This CDR3 region has 13 residues. Germline CDR1 is MDHEN and CDR2 is SYDVKM. CDR3 loop: CASSSTGTQKLFF. CDR3 bases: TGTGCCAGCAGTTCTACCGGGACACAAAAACTGTTTTTT. The full variable domain, rest sourced from reference TRBV28 and TRBJ1-4, is DVKVTQSSRYLVKRTGEKVFLECVQDMDHENMFWYRQDPGLGLRLIYFSYDVKMKEKGDIPEGYSVSREKKERFSLILESASTNQTSMYLCASSSTGTQKLFFGSGTQLSVL.

Comments on this clone: The sample carries other DNA sequences with the same CDR3. This chain connects TRBV7-9 to TRBJ1-1, with D tentatively TRBD1 (5 bases). The CDR3 length is 15 residues. Germline V gene sequence: CDR1 SEHNR, CDR2 FQNEAQ (reference sequence). V lost 0 bases and J 4 bases, leaving 12 bases between the germline ends. The CDR3 loop reads CASSLALGEGTEAFF. The CDR3 DNA sequence: TGTGCCAGCAGCTTAGCTTTAGGGGAGGGCACTGAAGCTTTCTTT.

This clone came up once. V usage is TRBV11-2 and J usage is TRBJ2-1; weak D call: TRBD1 (6 bases). This CDR3 has 14 residues. Trimming removed 5 bases at V and 9 bases at J, with 17 bases between. The germline gives CDR1 SGHAT, CDR2 FQNNGV. CDR3 nucleotide sequence: TGTGCCAGCAGCCGTACCGGGGACACGGGTGAGCAGTTCTTC. It specifies CASSRTGDTGEQFF.

The chain recombines TRBV12-3 or TRBV12-4 with TRBJ1-5; D is ambiguous. V dropped 3 bases and J dropped 3 bases, with 6 bases sitting between them. The CDR3 loop spans 13 amino acids. The CDR3 DNA reads TGTGCCAGCAGTTTGAGCCCCAATCAGCCCCAGCATTTT. This translates into CASSLSPNQPQHF.

A single count supports this clone. V is TRBV11-3 and J is TRBJ2-3, with no clear D. V lost 1 base and J lost 2, with 16 bases in between. The CDR3 consists of 17 residues. Germline CDR1 reads SGHNT; CDR2 reads YENEEA. The CDR3 nucleotides read TGTGCCAGCAGCTTAGGACGGCGGTCCGGATACACAGATACGCAGTATTTT. It translates to CASSLGRRSGYTDTQYF.

J is TRBJ1-1 and V is TRBV28; D remains unclear. In germline, CDR1 is MDHEN, CDR2 SYDVKM. V was shortened by 7 bases and J by 0 bases, with 12 bases between the two germline ends. This CDR3 contains 14 residues. For the CDR3, the DNA is TGTGCCAGCACCGAGGCTAGCGTGAACACTGAAGCTTTCTTT. The encoded protein is CASTEASVNTEAFF.

On this clone: Other DNA sequences of this sample code for an identical CDR3. J is TRBJ1-2 and V is TRBV19, with D perhaps TRBD1 (5 bases). The V gene's germline CDR1 is LNHDA and CDR2 SQIVND (reference sequence). V lost 1 base and J lost 5, with 8 bases in between. The CDR3 length is 13 residues. The CDR3 DNA follows: TGTGCCAGTAGTATAGTCCCAGGGTATGGCTACACCTTC. It is translated as CASSIVPGYGYTF.

This clone was seen a few times. This chain connects TRBV2 to TRBJ1-5; D possibly corresponds to TRBD1 (5 bases). Trimming shortened V by 5 bases and J by 0 bases, and 14 bases separated the two germline ends. Germline V CDR1 and CDR2: SNHLY, FYNNEI. This CDR3 has 16 residues. CDR3 nucleotide sequence: TGTGCCAGCAGTTATCGGCGGGGGATTAGCAATCAGCCCCAGCATTTT. The encoded protein is CASSYRRGISNQPQHF.

There are a few counts of this clone. This chain joins TRBV19 and TRBJ2-2; TRBD2 agrees at 9 bases. This CDR3 comprises 17 residues. V shed 3 bases, J shed 6 bases, and the junction held 11 bases outside the gene matches. Germline CDR1 LNHDA, CDR2 SQIVND (reference sequence). CDR3 amino acids: CASSIGGRGSLAGELFF. Here the CDR3 DNA reads TGTGCCAGTAGTATTGGCGGGAGGGGCTCCTTGGCCGGGGAGCTGTTTTTT. Variable domain in full (rest from reference TRBV19 and TRBJ2-2): DGGITQSPKYLFRKEGQNVTLSCEQNLNHDAMYWYRQDPGQGLRLIYYSQIVNDFQKGDIAEGYSVSREKKESFPLTVTSAQKNPTAFYLCASSIGGRGSLAGELFFGEGSRLTVL.

This clone was detected only once. The chain has TRBV6-5 and TRBJ2-7, with D possibly being TRBD1 (5 bases). CDR1 and CDR2 from the germline V gene are MNHEY and SVGAGI. The germline V and J ends were trimmed by 6 bases and 2 bases, with 8 bases remaining between them. This CDR3 is built from 12 residues. DNA of the CDR3: TGTGCCAGCAGCAGGGTTCCCTACGAGCAGTACTTC. This translates into CASSRVPYEQYF.

The table lists this clone with a count of one. J is TRBJ1-6 and V is TRBV9; 7 bases agree with TRBD1. Looked up from germline, CDR1 is SGDLS and CDR2 is YYNGEE. V shed 3 bases and J 5 bases; nucleotides not matched to a gene: 5. The CDR3 covers 15 residues. The CDR3 DNA follows: TGTGCCAGCAGCGCTCGGACAGGAGATAATTCACCCCTCCACTTT. Translating gives CASSARTGDNSPLHF.

In the case of this clone: Within the sample, other DNA sequences also encode this same CDR3. The chain carries TRBV27 and TRBJ2-7; the match to TRBD1 covers 9 bases. This CDR3 comprises 14 residues. V shed 5 bases, J shed 4 bases, and the junction held 6 bases outside the gene matches. The germline V gene encodes CDR1 MNHEY and CDR2 SMNVEV (reference sequence). CDR3 DNA sequence: TGTGCCAGCAGTCCATACAGGGGGCCTTACGAGCAGTACTTC. This sequence encodes CASSPYRGPYEQYF.

V usage is TRBV4-1 and J usage is TRBJ1-2, with 7 bases fitting TRBD1. Germline values: CDR1 MGHRA, CDR2 YSYEKL. This CDR3 is 15 amino acids long. Trimming took 2 bases from V and 4 from J; bases not matched to a gene: 7. Here the CDR3 DNA reads TGCGCCAGCAGCCAATTAAGGGACAGTGGCTATGGCTACACCTTC. As protein: CASSQLRDSGYGYTF.

Only a few counts were recorded for this clone. The chain employs TRBV19 and TRBJ2-4; 12 nucleotides match TRBD2. CDR1 is LNHDA and CDR2 is SQIVND in the germline V gene (reference sequence). V trimming: 3 bases; J trimming: 6 bases; junction bases outside the gene matches: 9. The CDR3 runs 17 residues. CDR3 DNA: TGTGCCAGTAGTATGGCAGGACTAGCGGGGACGCGAAACATTCAGTACTTC. Translated: CASSMAGLAGTRNIQYF.

The chain recombines TRBV28 with TRBJ2-7; TRBD2 matches 11 bases. The CDR3 has 14 amino acids. Germline values: CDR1 MDHEN, CDR2 SYDVKM. The ends lost 7 bases at V and 3 bases at J; junction bases unmatched: 5. CDR3 region: CASIATSGSYEQYF. CDR3 bases: TGTGCCAGCATCGCCACTAGCGGGAGCTACGAGCAGTACTTC. Drawing the rest from reference TRBV28 and TRBJ2-7, the complete variable domain is DVKVTQSSRYLVKRTGEKVFLECVQDMDHENMFWYRQDPGLGLRLIYFSYDVKMKEKGDIPEGYSVSREKKERFSLILESASTNQTSMYLCASIATSGSYEQYFGPGTRLTVT.

The chain uses TRBV18 and TRBJ1-1; D is perhaps TRBD1 (6 bases). Trimming stripped 6 bases from V and 4 bases from J, with 18 bases between. Germline CDR1 and CDR2: KGHSH and LQKENI. The CDR3 runs 15 residues. CDR3 in DNA: TGTGCCAGCTCCCCCCAGGTGGGGGGGCCCACTGAAGCTTTCTTT. It yields the protein CASSPQVGGPTEAFF.

V and J are TRBV10-3 and TRBJ1-4; D not resolved. The CDR3 sequence is 14 residues long. The germline V gene has CDR1 ENHRY and CDR2 SYGVKD. Trimming removed 6 bases from V and 5 bases from J, with 13 bases in between. Written as DNA, the CDR3 is TGTGCCATCAGCCAGGCTGGTGACAATGAAAAACTGTTTTTT. This gives the protein CAISQAGDNEKLFF.

The V gene is TRBV15, the J gene TRBJ1-4, with D tentatively TRBD1 (5 bases). Germline V lookup: CDR1 LNHNV, CDR2 YYDKDF (reference sequence). This CDR3 has 15 amino acids. Deletions cut 0 bases from V and 4 bases from J, with 9 bases between. In DNA form, the CDR3 reads TGTGCCACCAGCAGAGATAGGGGTCTTAATGAAAAACTGTTTTTT. This gives the protein CATSRDRGLNEKLFF.

The gene calls are TRBV27 and TRBJ1-5; no clear D gene. The germline CDR1 and CDR2 sequences are MNHEY and SMNVEV (reference sequence). V was cut by 5 bases and J by 15 bases, with 20 bases left in between. This CDR3 comprises 13 residues. CDR3 nucleotides: TGTGCCAGCAGTCCCCTCGGAGGGCCGGGGTTGCATTTT. Its protein is CASSPLGGPGLHF.

The chain recombines TRBV5-1 with TRBJ1-4; 8 bases are shared with TRBD1. V dropped 0 bases and J dropped 0; count of bases not matched to a gene: 7. Germline-derived CDR1 and CDR2 are SGHRS and YFSETQ. The CDR3 has 18 residues. CDR3 protein: CASSLGGDRSATNEKLFF. The DNA for the CDR3 is TGCGCCAGCAGCTTGGGAGGGGACAGGTCTGCAACTAATGAAAAACTGTTTTTT. The variable domain in full, with the rest retrieved from reference TRBV5-1 and TRBJ1-4, is KAGVTQTPRYLIKTRGQQVTLSCSPISGHRSVSWYQQTPGQGLQFLFEYFSETQRNKGNFPGRFSGRQFSNSRSEMNVSTLELGDSALYLCASSLGGDRSATNEKLFFGSGTQLSVL.

The chain joins TRBV6-5 to TRBJ2-3; 7 bases are a match to TRBD1. Germline lookup yields CDR1 MNHEY and CDR2 SVGAGI. CDR3 length: 15 residues. Trimming removed 6 bases from V and 6 bases from J; junction bases left unmatched: 12. CDR3 residues: CASRLQGTPGDTQYF. The CDR3 region has the DNA TGTGCCAGCAGGCTACAGGGGACCCCGGGGGATACGCAGTATTTT.

This clone turned up a few times. The V and J genes are TRBV7-9 and TRBJ1-2, with a possible D match to TRBD1 (6 bases). CDR3 length equals 15 residues. The V gene lost 5 bases and the J gene lost 4 bases, with 17 bases spanning the gap. Germline CDR1 is SEHNR and CDR2 is FQNEAQ (reference sequence). The CDR3 DNA is TGTGCCAGCAGCACCAACAGGGTGAACCCCTATGGCTACACCTTC. Translated, it gives CASSTNRVNPYGYTF.

About this clone itself: The sample carries other DNA sequences with the same CDR3. The rearrangement uses TRBV2 and TRBJ1-5, with D possibly TRBD1 on 5 matching bases. The V gene's germline CDR1 is SNHLY and CDR2 FYNNEI. V was trimmed by 2 bases and J by 2 bases, leaving 10 bases between them. CDR3 length equals 15 residues. CDR3 residues: CASSEQGGGNQPQHF. Here the CDR3 DNA reads TGTGCCAGCAGTGAACAGGGAGGTGGCAATCAGCCCCAGCATTTT.